The 15 T cell receptor beta chains given below trace back to one sample, sequenced in a study of identical twins. One entry per CDR3 protein results from TCRdb running MiXCR on the 5' RACE reads. The data show roughly 190,000 distinct CDR3 sequences, about 16% seen once. A further study also used this sample, focusing on T cells expressing NK-cell markers.

Sequences were obtained from CD8+ T cells sorted from blood. These receptors were taken from a woman aged 18-29 years in good health.

This clonotype was seen a handful of times. V usage is TRBV12-3 or TRBV12-4 and J usage is TRBJ2-1, with TRBD2 matching 7 bases. The ends lost 2 bases at V and 7 bases at J; junction bases unmatched: 11. This CDR3 has 16 residues. The DNA for the CDR3 is TGTGCCAGCAGTTTACATGCGGGAGCTTCGGTTAATGAGCAGTTCTTC. It yields the protein CASSLHAGASVNEQFF.

This chain links TRBV12-3 or TRBV12-4 with TRBJ2-1; the D is unclear. The V end lost 6 bases, the J end lost 10 bases, and 10 bases lay between the germline ends. CDR3 length: 11 amino acids. The DNA of the CDR3 is TGTGCCAGCAGGACCGGGCCGGAGCAGTTCTTC. Translated, it gives CASRTGPEQFF.

This clonotype occurred a few times. The rearrangement joins TRBV27 to TRBJ2-7; no clear D. Germline V gives CDR1 MNHEY, CDR2 SMNVEV (reference sequence). This CDR3 spans 14 amino acids. The V end was cut by 3 bases, the J end by 0 bases, with 9 bases between. In nucleotides, the CDR3 is TGTGCCAGCAGTTTGCGAGGAACCTCCTACGAGCAGTACTTC. It yields the protein CASSLRGTSYEQYF.

This clonotype has a handful of counts. This chain joins TRBV6-2 or TRBV6-3 and TRBJ2-1, with TRBD2 as a possible D gene (6 bases). The germline gives CDR1 MNHEY, CDR2 SVGEGT. The CDR3 runs to 10 residues. Between the trimmed V and J ends, which lost 6 bases and 9 bases, there was a span of 6 bases. The CDR3 reads CASREGEQFF. CDR3 nucleotides: TGTGCCAGCAGGGAGGGTGAGCAGTTCTTC.

This chain uses TRBV9 with TRBJ2-3; the match to TRBD2 covers 8 bases. Germline-derived CDR1 and CDR2 are SGDLS and YYNGEE. With V trimmed by 0 bases and J by 4 bases, 4 bases remained unmatched. The CDR3 consists of 15 residues. The CDR3 here is CASSVGFGRADTQYF. In DNA, the CDR3 is TGTGCCAGCAGCGTAGGTTTCGGGAGGGCAGATACGCAGTATTTT. The variable domain in full, completed from reference TRBV9 and TRBJ2-3, reads DSGVTQTPKHLITATGQRVTLRCSPRSGDLSVYWYQQSLDQGLQFLIQYYNGEERAKGNILERFSAQQFPDLHSELNLSSLELGDSALYFCASSVGFGRADTQYFGPGTRLTVL.

This clonotype was detected only a few times. This rearrangement joins TRBV9 to TRBJ2-2; D unclear. There are 12 residues in the CDR3. The ends were cut back, 4 bases at V and 6 bases at J, with 7 bases in the middle. CDR1 is SGDLS, CDR2 YYNGEE, per germline. The CDR3 DNA is TGTGCCAGCAGCCCGGACCCCGGGGAGCTGTTTTTT. Amino acid sequence: CASSPDPGELFF. Full variable domain (missing parts from reference TRBV9 and TRBJ2-2): DSGVTQTPKHLITATGQRVTLRCSPRSGDLSVYWYQQSLDQGLQFLIQYYNGEERAKGNILERFSAQQFPDLHSELNLSSLELGDSALYFCASSPDPGELFFGEGSRLTVL.

There are a few counts of this clonotype. The V gene is TRBV11-2, the J gene TRBJ2-5; D gene uncertain. The length of the CDR3 is 15 residues. Germline V gives CDR1 SGHAT, CDR2 FQNNGV. Between the trimmed V and J ends, which lost 0 bases and 1 base, there was a span of 9 bases. The CDR3 nucleotides read TGTGCCAGCAGCTTAGAGCACAGTCGCCAAGAGACCCAGTACTTC. It specifies CASSLEHSRQETQYF.

This clonotype was picked up a small number of times. The rearrangement links TRBV11-2 to TRBJ2-1, with 9 bases fitting TRBD2. Germline V gene sequence: CDR1 SGHAT, CDR2 FQNNGV. This CDR3 is built from 16 residues. The trim removed 4 bases at V and 7 bases at J, leaving 11 bases unmatched. The CDR3 DNA reads as TGTGCCAGCAGCTCCCAGGCTAGCGGGATGGAAAATGAGCAGTTCTTC. Translating gives CASSSQASGMENEQFF.

The chain couples TRBV9 to TRBJ2-3, with unresolved D. The CDR3 has 12 amino acids. V was cut by 6 bases and J by 6 bases, with 11 bases left in between. In germline, CDR1 is SGDLS, CDR2 YYNGEE. CDR3 sequence reads: CASNYGFDTQYF. CDR3 DNA sequence: TGTGCCAGCAATTACGGCTTCGATACGCAGTATTTT.

The chain is built from TRBV4-3 and TRBJ2-7; D uncertain. Germline lookup yields CDR1 LGHNA and CDR2 YSLEER. The CDR3 has 12 residues. Trimming removed 6 bases from V and 3 bases from J, with 9 bases in between. The CDR3 region has the DNA TGCGCCAGCAGACCCAGGATCTACGAGCAGTACTTC. As protein: CASRPRIYEQYF.

This clonotype was seen a handful of times. The CDR3 nucleotides are TGCGCCAGCAGCCCGGACAGGAGGGAGCAGTACTTC. Translating it yields CASSPDRREQYF. The chain employs TRBV4-1 and TRBJ2-7; 7 bases align to TRBD1. The junction had 4 bases not matched to a gene; V was cut back by 4 bases and J by 7 bases. This CDR3 is 12 amino acids long. Germline CDR1 reads MGHRA; CDR2 reads YSYEKL.

This clonotype was seen more than once but under ten times. V gene TRBV4-3 combines with J gene TRBJ2-1, with no clear D. Per germline, CDR1 LGHNA and CDR2 YSLEER. V lost 1 base to trimming and J lost 4 bases, with 11 bases between them. This CDR3 spans 15 amino acids. This CDR3 is CASSQGKSIYNEQFF. CDR3 nucleotides: TGCGCCAGCAGCCAAGGGAAGTCTATATACAATGAGCAGTTCTTC.

The V call is TRBV7-7, the J call TRBJ2-1; no definite D call. CDR3 length equals 15 residues. Trimming removed 5 bases from V and 9 bases from J, with 20 bases in between. Per germline, CDR1 SSHAT and CDR2 FNYEAQ (reference sequence). The chain's CDR3 is CASSPVVLASGEQFF. The CDR3 DNA reads TGTGCCAGCAGCCCAGTGGTGTTGGCGTCTGGTGAGCAGTTCTTC.

The chain has TRBV19 and TRBJ2-1; D is undetermined. This CDR3 region has 15 residues. V was cut by 3 bases and J by 5 bases, with 14 bases left in between. Looked up from germline, CDR1 is LNHDA and CDR2 is SQIVND (reference sequence). The DNA of the CDR3 is TGTGCCAGTAGTATTAGTCAGACGATTCACAATGAGCAGTTCTTC. Translating it yields CASSISQTIHNEQFF. The full variable domain, in which reference TRBV19 and TRBJ2-1 provide the parts outside the CDR3, is DGGITQSPKYLFRKEGQNVTLSCEQNLNHDAMYWYRQDPGQGLRLIYYSQIVNDFQKGDIAEGYSVSREKKESFPLTVTSAQKNPTAFYLCASSISQTIHNEQFFGPGTRLTVL.

This clonotype was picked up a small number of times. This sequence joins TRBV29-1 and TRBJ2-7, with TRBD1 identical over 8 bases. CDR3 length: 14 amino acids. The V gene's germline CDR1 is SQVTM and CDR2 ANQGSEA. V was pared by 6 bases and J by 7 bases, with 14 bases of the junction left unmatched. CDR3 residues: CSVEGTGGLAEQYF. The CDR3 DNA is TGCAGCGTGGAGGGGACAGGAGGATTGGCAGAGCAGTACTTC.